The 32 T cell receptor beta chains reported below all come from one sample, sequenced in a study of T-cell reconstitution after alpha-beta-depleted transplantation in children. Preparing the TCRbeta library involved the use of unique molecular identifiers. TCRdb reprocessed the PCR reads with MiXCR, giving one entry per CDR3 protein. In the table there are 400,000 to 500,000 distinct CDR3 sequences, about a tenth of which are singletons. The source material was PBMCs from the stem cell graft donor, sampled from the stem cell graft. The receptors were sampled from a human donor who donated a stem cell graft to a child with acute myeloid leukemia.

This clonotype was seen at least ten times. The chain employs TRBV20-1 and TRBJ2-3, with 7 bases lining up with TRBD2. J gave up 2 bases and V 7 bases, and 6 bases lay outside the gene matches. CDR1 and CDR2 from the germline V gene are DFQATT and SNEGSKA (reference sequence). This CDR3 has 13 residues. The CDR3 spells CSGSGTSTDTQYF. The CDR3 coding sequence is TGCAGTGGGAGCGGGACCTCCACAGATACGCAGTATTTT.

On this clonotype itself: A junction end diverges from the germline sequence, so it may reflect a read error. The chain has TRBV3-1 and TRBJ2-1, with a possible D match to TRBD1 (5 bases). Germline V lookup: CDR1 LGHDT, CDR2 YNNKEL (reference sequence). The CDR3 has 17 amino acids. For the CDR3, the DNA is TGTGCCACCAGCCAAGGATTAGGGGAAAGTTCCTACAATGAGCAGTTCTTC. Residues: CATSQGLGESSYNEQFF.

This rearrangement joins TRBV7-9 to TRBJ2-5; 9 bases are a match to TRBD1. The length of the CDR3 is 15 residues. Germline trimming cut 2 bases from V and 2 bases from J; bases unmatched to any gene: 3. Germline values: CDR1 SEHNR, CDR2 FQNEAQ (reference sequence). CDR3 sequence (DNA): TGTGCCAGCAGCTTACGACAGGGGGGGCAAGAGACCCAGTACTTC. It specifies CASSLRQGGQETQYF.

The sample holds a few counts of this clonotype. V gene TRBV18 combines with J gene TRBJ2-5; no firm D call. The CDR3 has 13 amino acids. CDR1 and CDR2 from the germline V gene are KGHSH and LQKENI. Trimming left V 1 base short and J 4 bases short, with 7 bases between. The CDR3 DNA follows: TGTGCCAGCTCACCACACCGTTCAGAGACCCAGTACTTC. Protein: CASSPHRSETQYF.

Only a few counts were recorded for this clonotype. V is TRBV7-2 and J is TRBJ2-5, with a tentative D call TRBD2 (6 bases). CDR1 is SGHTA and CDR2 is FQGNSA in the germline V gene. V lost 1 base and J 2 bases, leaving 14 bases between the germline ends. The CDR3 covers 16 residues. CDR3 in amino acids: CASSLESRRGQETQYF. CDR3 nucleotide sequence: TGTGCCAGCAGCTTAGAATCCCGGAGGGGACAAGAGACCCAGTACTTC.

This clonotype was detected only a few times. The chain carries TRBV5-4 and TRBJ1-2, with a tentative D call TRBD1 (5 bases). Germline-derived CDR1 and CDR2 are SGHNT and YYREEE (reference sequence). Trimming took 4 bases from V and 4 from J, leaving 11 bases between them. The CDR3 extends over 13 amino acids. The CDR3 loop reads CASSLLTAYGYTF. CDR3 bases: TGTGCCAGCAGCCTACTGACAGCCTATGGCTACACCTTC.

Comments on this clonotype: The junction departs from the called germline gene at one end, perhaps through a read error. The chain employs TRBV12-3 or TRBV12-4 and TRBJ2-4; 7 bases align to TRBD1. This CDR3 is 16 amino acids long. In DNA, the CDR3 is TGTGCCAGCAGTTTAGGGGGGAAGGGGGCCAAAAACAGTCAGTACTTC. Its translation: CASSLGGKGAKNSQYF.

At least ten counts were recorded for this clonotype. The chain is built from TRBV4-1 and TRBJ1-2; the match to TRBD1 covers 9 bases. CDR1 is MGHRA and CDR2 is YSYEKL in the germline V gene. The CDR3 sequence is 16 residues long. Trimming at V came to 0 bases and at J to 6 bases, leaving 8 bases not matched to a gene. DNA for the CDR3: TGCGCCAGCAGCCAAGATATCCAGGACAGGGGTAATGGCTACACCTTC. Translation gives CASSQDIQDRGNGYTF.

This clonotype was seen a few times. The rearrangement joins TRBV6-2 or TRBV6-3 to TRBJ2-4; 8 bases line up with TRBD1. The CDR3 loop spans 15 amino acids. J was trimmed by 5 bases and V by 7 bases; bases with no gene match: 10. The V gene's germline CDR1 is MNHEY and CDR2 SVGEGT. The CDR3 DNA is TGTGCCAGCATCACCCGGACAGGGACCCAAAACATTCAGTACTTC. Residues: CASITRTGTQNIQYF.

The chain links TRBV6-5 to TRBJ1-5; D is undetermined. V gave up 0 bases and J gave up 9 bases, with 15 bases separating them. This CDR3 region has 15 residues. Looked up from germline, CDR1 is MNHEY and CDR2 is SVGAGI. The CDR3 spells CASSYSDPVDRPQHF. CDR3 sequence (DNA): TGTGCCAGCAGTTACTCCGACCCTGTTGATCGGCCCCAGCATTTT.

This clonotype was seen many times. A junction boundary mismatches the germline segment, possibly from a read error. The chain employs TRBV7-2 and TRBJ1-1; D call uncertain. This CDR3 comprises 13 residues. Germline-derived CDR1 and CDR2 are SGHTA and FQGNSA. The CDR3 region has the DNA TGCGCCAGCAGCCCGAGGGAGAACACTGAAGCTTTCTTT. Amino acid sequence: CASSPRENTEAFF.

The sample holds many counts of this clonotype. The genes are TRBV5-6 and TRBJ2-7; 7 bases fit TRBD2. Trimming removed 0 bases from V and 6 bases from J; junction bases left unmatched: 3. The CDR3 length is 13 residues. CDR1 and CDR2 from the germline V gene are SGHDT and YYEEEE. The CDR3, as DNA: TGTGCCAGCAGCTTGGTCTTAGCGGGCGAGCAGTACTTC. Protein sequence: CASSLVLAGEQYF.

The rearrangement joins TRBV12-3 or TRBV12-4 to TRBJ2-4; TRBD2 is a possible D gene (6 bases). Trimming took 5 bases from V and 3 from J, leaving 11 bases between them. This CDR3 is 14 amino acids long. The CDR3 loop reads CASSPVGGKNIQYF. CDR3 bases: TGTGCCAGCAGTCCCGTGGGGGGCAAAAACATTCAGTACTTC.

This clonotype has a handful of counts. This rearrangement joins TRBV6-5 to TRBJ2-7; possibly TRBD1 for D (6 bases). The CDR3 runs to 17 residues. V shed 5 bases and J shed 3 bases, with 23 bases lying between them. Germline V lookup: CDR1 MNHEY, CDR2 SVGAGI. This CDR3 is CASSVLPSRDTGYEQYV. For the CDR3, the DNA is TGTGCCAGCAGTGTACTACCCTCCCGGGACACGGGCTACGAGCAGTACGTC.

CDR3 loop: CASSLVVSGNTDTQYF. The CDR3 region has the DNA TGCGCCAGCAGCTTGGTGGTTAGCGGGAACACAGATACGCAGTATTTT. V and J are TRBV5-1 and TRBJ2-3; 8 positions match TRBD2. V lost 0 bases and J lost 2; bases outside the gene matches: 5. This CDR3 has 16 amino acids. Germline lookup yields CDR1 SGHRS and CDR2 YFSETQ.

In regard to this clonotype: This may be a read error, as it is one base from a much larger clone. The chain recombines TRBV12-3 or TRBV12-4 with TRBJ1-4, with 7 nucleotides matching TRBD1. Losses at the gene ends were 5 bases for V and 7 bases for J; bases not matched to a gene: 7. The CDR3 is made up of 14 amino acids. CDR3 sequence reads: CASSRHRGLEKLFF. DNA of the CDR3: TGTGCCAGCAGTCGGCACAGGGGTCTTGAAAAACTGTTTTTT.

This clonotype was picked up a small number of times. The chain combines TRBV15 with TRBJ2-5; TRBD1 or TRBD2 may be the D gene (5 bases each). Germline assignment: CDR1 LNHNV and CDR2 YYDKDF (reference sequence). The ends were cut back, 5 bases at V and 2 bases at J, with 12 bases in the middle. The CDR3 totals 14 residues. The CDR3 region is CATSSRDGQETQYF. CDR3 in DNA: TGTGCCACCAGCTCCCGGGACGGTCAAGAGACCCAGTACTTC.

This clonotype has ten or more counts. This chain's CDR3 is CASSLTENEKLFF. CDR3 nucleotide sequence: TGTGCCAGCAGCTTGACAGAAAATGAAAAACTGTTTTTT. The genes are TRBV7-9 and TRBJ1-4, with a tentative D call TRBD1 (5 bases). Germline CDR1 SEHNR, CDR2 FQNEAQ (reference sequence). CDR3 length: 13 residues. V lost 3 bases, J lost 5 bases, and 7 bases lay in between.

This clonotype was observed at least ten times. The genes are TRBV5-1 and TRBJ2-7, with 8 nucleotides matching TRBD2. The trim removed 4 bases at V and 2 bases at J, leaving 5 bases unmatched. The germline V gene has CDR1 SGHRS and CDR2 YFSETQ. CDR3 length equals 14 residues. CDR3 in DNA: TGCGCCAGCAGCGTAACTAGCGGAGCCTACGAGCAGTACTTC. It yields the protein CASSVTSGAYEQYF.

V and J are TRBV29-1 and TRBJ1-5; the match to TRBD1 covers 12 bases. Trimming cost V 6 bases and J 0 bases; bases outside gene matches: 6. Germline CDR1 SQVTM, CDR2 ANQGSEA. The CDR3 has 16 residues. CDR3 protein: CSVLGQGAGSNQPQHF. For the CDR3, the DNA is TGCAGCGTCCTGGGACAGGGGGCCGGTAGCAATCAGCCCCAGCATTTT.

This clonotype was seen only a few times. This sequence joins TRBV27 and TRBJ2-1; D possibly corresponds to TRBD2 (5 bases). Trimming took 5 bases from V and 0 from J, leaving 14 bases between them. Germline V lookup: CDR1 MNHEY, CDR2 SMNVEV (reference sequence). This CDR3 region has 16 residues. As DNA, the CDR3 is TGTGCCAGCAGTCAGGACTCCCGAGGCTCCTACAATGAGCAGTTCTTC. Translating it yields CASSQDSRGSYNEQFF.

This clonotype was recorded at least ten times. This chain uses TRBV27 with TRBJ2-1, with 7 nucleotides matching TRBD2. Germline V gene data show CDR1 as MNHEY and CDR2 as SMNVEV (reference sequence). V gave up 5 bases and J gave up 7 bases; unmatched junction bases: 17. This CDR3 is built from 17 residues. The CDR3 DNA reads as TGTGCCAGCAGTGCCCTCATGGCGGGGGTGCCGGGAAATGAGCAGTTCTTC. The encoded protein is CASSALMAGVPGNEQFF.

J is TRBJ2-4 and V is TRBV21-1. TRBV21-1 is a pseudogene locus. This CDR3 is 18 amino acids long. The CDR3 reads CASSMVGRIERAKNIQYF. For the CDR3, the DNA is TGTGCCAGCAGCATGGTTGGAAGGATCGAAAGGGCCAAAAACATTCAGTACTTC.

This clonotype was seen only a few times. This chain uses TRBV10-3 with TRBJ2-1; D remains unclear. The CDR3 extends over 13 amino acids. The germline gives CDR1 ENHRY, CDR2 SYGVKD. With 8 bases removed from V and 0 bases from J, the gap between germline ends came to 8 bases. In nucleotides, the CDR3 is TGTGCCATCGGGCGGATCTCCTACAATGAGCAGTTCTTC. Protein sequence: CAIGRISYNEQFF.

V usage is TRBV20-1 and J usage is TRBJ2-7, with D perhaps matching TRBD2 (5 bases). The germline V gene encodes CDR1 DFQATT and CDR2 SNEGSKA (reference sequence). The CDR3 loop spans 15 amino acids. V lost 0 bases, J lost 3 bases, and 15 bases lay in between. The CDR3 protein is CSARDEPGSHYEQYF. The CDR3 nucleotides read TGCAGTGCTAGAGATGAACCGGGGAGCCACTACGAGCAGTACTTC.

This clonotype was seen repeatedly, ten times or more. J is TRBJ2-1 and V is TRBV4-2, with 8 nucleotides matching TRBD2. The CDR3 has 15 amino acids. Germline V lookup: CDR1 LGHNA, CDR2 YNFKEQ. The J segment lost 3 bases and the V segment lost 3 bases, leaving 4 bases of the junction unmatched. CDR3 DNA sequence: TGTGCCAGCAGCCAGTTAGCGGGATACTACAATGAGCAGTTCTTC. Translated, it gives CASSQLAGYYNEQFF.

This clonotype was seen at least ten times. V is TRBV5-1 and J is TRBJ2-2, with 7 positions matching TRBD1. The V and J ends lost 0 bases and 1 base, in that order; junction bases with no gene match: 3. The CDR3 totals 16 residues. Germline V gene sequence: CDR1 SGHRS, CDR2 YFSETQ. The CDR3 DNA reads TGCGCCAGCAGCTTGGCCGGGACAGTGAACACCGGGGAGCTGTTTTTT. Amino acid sequence: CASSLAGTVNTGELFF.

At least ten counts were recorded for this clonotype. The chain carries TRBV5-1 and TRBJ2-1; 12 positions match TRBD2. Per germline, CDR1 SGHRS and CDR2 YFSETQ. Trimming removed 7 bases from V and 5 bases from J; junction bases left unmatched: 4. The CDR3 is made up of 14 amino acids. DNA of the CDR3: TGCGCCAGCTCCGGACTAGCGGGACACAATGAGCAGTTCTTC. Translating gives CASSGLAGHNEQFF.

The rearrangement uses TRBV20-1 and TRBJ2-4, with TRBD2 matching 7 bases. V lost 6 bases and J lost 0; bases outside the gene matches: 11. CDR1 and CDR2 from the germline V gene are DFQATT and SNEGSKA (reference sequence). This CDR3 has 16 amino acids. The DNA of the CDR3 is TGCAGTGCCGACGACCTAACGGGAGGAGCCAAAAACATTCAGTACTTC. It is translated as CSADDLTGGAKNIQYF.

For this clonotype: One end of the junction is discordant with germline, which a read error may explain. V gene TRBV4-3 combines with J gene TRBJ2-7; D possibly corresponds to TRBD1 (7 bases). The CDR3 length is 17 residues. The V gene's germline CDR1 is LGHNA and CDR2 YSLEER. CDR3 protein: CTSSQDRGTELTYEQYF. The DNA for the CDR3 is TGCACCAGCAGCCAAGATCGCGGGACAGAACTAACCTACGAGCAGTACTTC.

This clonotype was detected many times. The rearrangement uses TRBV29-1 and TRBJ2-1; D is perhaps TRBD1 (5 bases). The length of the CDR3 is 15 residues. V was clipped by 0 bases and J by 3 bases, with 12 bases between them. CDR1 is SQVTM and CDR2 is ANQGSEA in the germline V gene. CDR3 sequence reads: CSVEDYDSRYNEQFF. In DNA form, the CDR3 reads TGCAGCGTTGAAGATTACGACAGCCGCTACAATGAGCAGTTCTTC.

This clonotype appeared many times. V gene TRBV5-6 combines with J gene TRBJ1-1; D gene unclear. The V end was cut by 0 bases, the J end by 4 bases, with 7 bases between. CDR3 length: 13 residues. Germline V lookup: CDR1 SGHDT, CDR2 YYEEEE. The CDR3 DNA reads TGTGCCAGCAGCTTGGTTGGATTCACTGAAGCTTTCTTT. The encoded protein is CASSLVGFTEAFF.